Listed below are T cell receptor beta chains from one sample, sequenced in a study of the immune and genomic landscape of osteosarcoma. Assay: immunoSEQ multiplex PCR; the TCRdb copy retains only in-frame clones and omits some. Of 2,500 to 3,000 clones listed, roughly 78% are singletons. What was sequenced was metastatic tumor tissue from the lung. These receptors came from a woman aged 18-35 years with osteosarcoma. CDR3s include the opening cysteine and the closing phenylalanine or tryptophan. The order of the fields is J gene, V gene, CDR3 protein.

>TRBJ2-7|TRBV9
CASSWGQGSYEQYF
>TRBJ2-1|TRBV4-3
CASSQEGLYNEQFF
>TRBJ2-1|TRBV7-2
CASSRTGRVDEQFF
>TRBJ2-5|TRBV5-1
CASSLVAGGQETQYF
>TRBJ2-2|TRBV15
CATSTHSEGVNTGELFF
>TRBJ2-1|TRBV5-1
CASSPGTSGFDEQFF
>TRBJ2-3|TRBV11-2
CASSLAGRIGTDTQYF
>TRBJ1-5|TRBV30
CACGQTGGNQPQHF
>TRBJ1-5|TRBV4-1
CASSQGTGLDQPQHF
>TRBJ2-2|TRBV6-4
CASSDKNTGELFF
>TRBJ2-7|TRBV5-4
CASSQTDRPYEQYF
>TRBJ2-6|TRBV18
CASSPGTGNSGANVLTF
>TRBJ1-2|TRBV6-9
CASSCLQGAEDGYTF
>TRBJ1-5|TRBV4-1
CASSQGTPSLYSNQPQHF
>TRBJ2-5|TRBV30
CAWLPGLEAISVQETQYF
>TRBJ1-1|TRBV29-1
CSVEDRTGSLGATEAFF
>TRBJ2-7|TRBV7-2
CASSSIHSDDEQYF
>TRBJ1-6|TRBV4-1
CASSQDPFRGGRRPLNSPLHF
>TRBJ2-1|TRBV5-1
CASSPDRISYNEQFF
>TRBJ2-3|TRBV6-4
CASSGLTGGGTSPDTQYF
>TRBJ1-4|TRBV27
CASSLSVRGARTNEKLFF
>TRBJ2-2|TRBV7-3
CASSPQTAGELFF
>TRBJ2-3|TRBV7-9
CASSLRVGGIDTQYF
>TRBJ2-5|TRBV6-1
CASRGVEPETQYF
>TRBJ1-2|TRBV30
CAWSVWGSVDADGYTF
>TRBJ2-2|TRBV10-1
CASTTTGNTGELFF
>TRBJ1-2|TRBV7-9
CASSLLGGRSYGYTF